The 9 T cell receptor beta chains given below trace back to one sample, sequenced in a study of tumor-infiltrating lymphocytes in primary liver carcinoma. For blood RNA, unsorted whole blood served as the source, and germline DNA was extracted too. TCR beta cDNA was reverse-transcribed from about 0.45 ug of total RNA. The reaction used a constant-region primer and ProtoScript II reverse transcriptase. Libraries covering TCR beta were generated through three nested multiplex PCR rounds (using a slightly modified ARM-PCR). Investigators reported that the first two PCR rounds, at 10 to 11 cycles each, used TRBV1-TRBV30 forward primers with a C-beta reverse primer. TCRdb reanalysed the multiplex PCR reads using MiXCR and keeps one entry per CDR3 protein. The sample shows over 250,000 distinct CDR3 sequences, around three fifths of them seen only once. The source material was peripheral blood. These receptors came from a woman in her twenties or thirties with primary liver carcinoma and hepatitis B virus infection.

The chain recombines TRBV11-2 with TRBJ2-7, with D uncertain. The CDR3 runs to 15 residues. CDR1 is SGHAT and CDR2 is FQNNGV in the germline V gene. V was trimmed by 4 bases and J by 6 bases, leaving 19 bases between them. CDR3 sequence reads: CASSSLWERSFEQYF. The CDR3 DNA reads as TGTGCCAGCAGCTCCCTCTGGGAAAGATCGTTCGAGCAGTACTTC.

Notes on this clonotype: A much larger clone lies a single base off, so this may be a read error. J is TRBJ2-3 and V is TRBV11-3, with D possibly TRBD1 on 5 matching bases. The J call is uncertain, as TRBJ1-5 better fits the DNA end. The CDR3 loop spans 16 amino acids. From germline, CDR1 is SGHNT and CDR2 YENEEA. The CDR3 sequence: CASSLFRGANTDTQHF. For the CDR3, the DNA is TGTGCCAGCAGCTTATTTCGTGGGGCGAACACAGATACGCAGCATTTT.

This clonotype was observed many times. The chain has TRBV29-1 and TRBJ1-1; TRBD1 is a possible D gene (5 bases). Trimming stripped 1 base from V and 4 bases from J, with 10 bases between. CDR3 length: 13 residues. CDR1 SQVTM and CDR2 ANQGSEA come from the germline V gene. The CDR3 spells CSVEGGDVTEAFF. The CDR3 bases are TGCAGCGTTGAAGGGGGGGACGTCACTGAAGCTTTCTTT.

Regarding this clonotype: With a much larger clone just one base away, this may be a read error. This rearrangement joins TRBV6-1 to TRBJ2-4, with a tentative D call TRBD2 (5 bases). Germline V gene sequence: CDR1 MNHNS, CDR2 SASEGT. V lost 2 bases and J lost 2, with 7 bases in between. This CDR3 is built from 14 residues. This CDR3 is CASSERRTKNIQYF. Here the CDR3 DNA reads TGTGCCAGCAGTGAAAGGAGGACCAAAAACATTCAGTACTTC.

This clonotype appeared a few times. The gene calls are TRBV6-1 and TRBJ1-2; D ambiguous. V dropped 0 bases and J dropped 3 bases, with 11 bases sitting between them. Germline V CDR1 and CDR2: MNHNS, SASEGT. The CDR3 loop spans 15 amino acids. The CDR3: CASSEAVSQYYGYTF. Written as DNA, the CDR3 is TGTGCCAGCAGTGAAGCAGTCTCCCAGTACTATGGCTACACCTTC.

The CDR3 DNA reads as TGTGCCACTGGGACCGGCCACTCTGGGGCCAACGTCCTGACTTTC. Amino acid sequence: CATGTGHSGANVLTF. The chain links TRBV28 to TRBJ2-6; TRBD1 or TRBD2 may be the D gene (5 bases each). The CDR3 is 15 residues long. Trimming took 10 bases from V and 0 from J, leaving 13 bases between them. Germline lookup yields CDR1 MDHEN and CDR2 SYDVKM.

This clonotype has just a few counts. This chain joins TRBV6-2 or TRBV6-3 and TRBJ1-4; no reliable D call. The CDR3 sequence is 15 residues long. Deletions cut 5 bases from V and 10 bases from J, with 20 bases between. Germline V lookup: CDR1 MNHEY, CDR2 SVGEGT. In DNA, the CDR3 is TGTGCCAGCAGTGGCGAGCTCAGACTTGCGCGAAAACTGTTTTTT. This translates into CASSGELRLARKLFF.

Comment on this clonotype: Relative to the germline gene, one junction end is altered; a read error may explain this. This rearrangement joins TRBV5-1 to TRBJ2-6, with 8 positions matching TRBD2. CDR1 is SGHRS and CDR2 is YFSETQ in the germline V gene. This CDR3 contains 15 residues. The CDR3 loop is CACRPLAAGANVLTF. DNA of the CDR3: TGCGCCTGCAGGCCACTAGCGGCTGGGGCCAACGTCCTGACTTTC.

A word on this clonotype: Lacking the conserved final phenylalanine or tryptophan, this CDR3 likely reflects a read error. This chain links TRBV11-2 with TRBJ2-7; no clear D gene. The length of the CDR3 is 10 residues. V was shortened by 5 bases and J by 6 bases, with 5 bases between the two germline ends. CDR1 is SGHAT, CDR2 FQNNGV, per germline. The CDR3 region is CASSVSEQYL. The CDR3 nucleotides are TGTGCCAGCAGCGTGAGCGAGCAGTACTTA.